The clone carrying this T cell receptor beta chain was recorded only once. Its cognate antigen is unknown. These data originate in a study of T cells after yellow fever vaccination. Overall study findings and caveats: Once the booster was given, most primary-vaccination clones reappeared, at 95% to 98% for CD4 and around 90% for CD8.

Looked up from germline, CDR1 is MNHEY and CDR2 is SVGAGI. CDR3 length: 15 amino acids. Trimming at V came to 2 bases and at J to 2 bases, leaving 1 base not matched to a gene. TCRdb itself ran the 5' RACE reads through MiXCR, one entry per CDR3 protein. The repertoire consists of hundreds of thousands of distinct CDR3 sequences, with more than 9% occurring once and the leading ten covering less than 20%. The origin of this receptor is a man between 18 and 35 years old who received the YFV17D yellow fever vaccine. This specimen consisted of PBMCs, obtained on the day of the first yellow fever vaccination. The chain carries TRBV6-5 and TRBJ2-7; 12 bases match TRBD2. The CDR3: CASSYASGGAYEQYF. CDR3 in DNA: TGTGCCAGCAGTTACGCTAGCGGGGGGGCCTACGAGCAGTACTTC.